This paragraph covers one T cell receptor beta chain sequence. Between the trimmed V and J ends, which lost 2 bases and 4 bases, there was a span of 11 bases. Germline V lookup: CDR1 LNHDA, CDR2 SQIVND (reference sequence). The CDR3 consists of 14 residues. The data were taken from a study of blood T cell repertoires in COVID-19. Study at large: The samples span acute and convalescent COVID-19 from the United States, Italy and Spain. The cDNA or gDNA used as material had been derived from T cells, B-cell-depleted T cells, or PBMCs.

The method was immunoSEQ multiplex PCR; TCRdb's version includes in-frame clones alone and lacks a portion of them. The sample consists of 50,000 to 80,000 clones, roughly 78% of them appearing once. The clonotype originates from a man in his sixties with COVID-19, enrolled during active disease. This rearrangement joins TRBV19 to TRBJ1-1, with a possible D match to TRBD1 (6 bases). The sample comprised peripheral blood. This CDR3 is CASSIKQGGTEAFF. Written as DNA, the CDR3 is TGTGCCAGTAGTATAAAACAGGGTGGCACTGAAGCTTTCTTT.